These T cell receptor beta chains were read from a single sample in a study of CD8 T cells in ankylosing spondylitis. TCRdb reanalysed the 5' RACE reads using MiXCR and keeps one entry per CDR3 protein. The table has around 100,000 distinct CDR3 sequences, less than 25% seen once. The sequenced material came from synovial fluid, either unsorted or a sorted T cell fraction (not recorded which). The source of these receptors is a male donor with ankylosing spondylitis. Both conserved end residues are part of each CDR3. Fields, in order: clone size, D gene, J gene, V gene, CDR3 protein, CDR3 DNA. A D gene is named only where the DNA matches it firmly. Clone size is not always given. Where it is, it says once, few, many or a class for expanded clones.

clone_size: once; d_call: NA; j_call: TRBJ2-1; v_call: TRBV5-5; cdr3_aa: CASSRLVRDEQFF; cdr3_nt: TGTGCCAGCAGCCGACTAGTTCGGGATGAGCAGTTCTTC
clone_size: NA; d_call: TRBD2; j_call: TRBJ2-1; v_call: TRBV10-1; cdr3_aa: CASSEGTGGGRDEQFF; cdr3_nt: TGCGCCAGCAGTGAGGGTACGGGAGGGGGTCGCGATGAGCAGTTCTTC
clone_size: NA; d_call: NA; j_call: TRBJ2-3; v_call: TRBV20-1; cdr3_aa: CSARDPGSGYTQYF; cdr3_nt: TGCAGTGCTAGAGATCCGGGGAGCGGCTATACGCAGTATTTT
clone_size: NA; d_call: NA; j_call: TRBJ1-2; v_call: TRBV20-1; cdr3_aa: CSAESGSRGGGGYTF; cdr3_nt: TGCAGTGCTGAGTCCGGCTCCCGGGGTGGCGGGGGCTACACCTTC
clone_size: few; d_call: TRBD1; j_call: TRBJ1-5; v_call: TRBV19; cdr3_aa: CASSPRTGQPQHF; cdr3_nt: TGTGCCAGTAGTCCAAGGACAGGCCAGCCCCAGCATTTT
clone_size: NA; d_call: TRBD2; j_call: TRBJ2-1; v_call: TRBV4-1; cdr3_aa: CASSPRGAGGGYNEQFF; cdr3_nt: TGCGCCAGCAGCCCCCGGGGAGCGGGAGGGGGCTACAATGAGCAGTTCTTC
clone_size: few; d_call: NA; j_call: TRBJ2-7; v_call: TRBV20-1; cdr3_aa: CSALRGSYEQYF; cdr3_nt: TGCAGTGCTTTGAGGGGGAGTTACGAGCAGTACTTC
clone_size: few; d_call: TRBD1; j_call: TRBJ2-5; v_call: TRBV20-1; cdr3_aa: CSARWRTGWEETQYF; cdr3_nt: TGCAGTGCTAGATGGCGGACAGGGTGGGAAGAGACCCAGTACTTC
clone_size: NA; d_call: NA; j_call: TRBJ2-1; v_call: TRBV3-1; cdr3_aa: CASSQRRGNEQFF; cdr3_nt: TGTGCCAGCAGCCAACGAAGGGGCAATGAGCAGTTCTTC
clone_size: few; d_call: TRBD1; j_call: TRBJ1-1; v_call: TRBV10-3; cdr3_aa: CAIRLTGEGTEAFF; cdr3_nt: TGTGCCATCAGGCTGACAGGGGAAGGAACTGAAGCTTTCTTT
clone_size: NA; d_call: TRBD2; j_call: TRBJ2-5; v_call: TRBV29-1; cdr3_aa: CSVGAGGPSETQYF; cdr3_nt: TGCAGCGTTGGGGCGGGAGGGCCTTCGGAGACCCAGTACTTC
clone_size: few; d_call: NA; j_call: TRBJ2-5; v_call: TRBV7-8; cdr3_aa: CASSTLLEGGETQYF; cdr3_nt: TGTGCCAGCAGCACCCTTCTAGAAGGGGGAGAGACCCAGTACTTC
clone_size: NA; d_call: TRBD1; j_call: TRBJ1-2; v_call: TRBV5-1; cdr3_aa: CASSPGQGQGAVNYGYTF; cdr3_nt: TGCGCCAGCAGCCCCGGACAAGGACAGGGAGCCGTTAACTATGGCTACACCTTC
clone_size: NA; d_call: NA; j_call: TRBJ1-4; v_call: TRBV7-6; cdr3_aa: CASSLVSGEGTNEKLFF; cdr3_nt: TGTGCCAGCAGCTTAGTGTCAGGGGAAGGTACTAATGAAAAACTGTTTTTT
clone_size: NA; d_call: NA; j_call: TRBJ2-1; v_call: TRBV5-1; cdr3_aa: CASSLEAGPYNEQFF; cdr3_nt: TGCGCCAGCAGCTTGGAGGCAGGGCCGTACAATGAGCAGTTCTTC
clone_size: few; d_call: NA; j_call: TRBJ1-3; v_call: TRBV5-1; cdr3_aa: CASSWSNSGNTIYF; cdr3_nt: TGCGCCAGCAGCTGGTCAAACTCTGGAAACACCATATATTTT
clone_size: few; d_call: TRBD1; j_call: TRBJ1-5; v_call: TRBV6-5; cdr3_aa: CASSYSRDRERQPQHF; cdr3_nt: TGTGCCAGCAGTTACTCGAGGGACAGGGAGAGGCAGCCCCAGCATTTT
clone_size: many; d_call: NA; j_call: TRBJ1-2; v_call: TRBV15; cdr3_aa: CATSRDLLFGRGAYGYTF; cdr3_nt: TGTGCCACCAGCAGAGATTTATTATTCGGAAGGGGTGCCTATGGCTACACCTTC
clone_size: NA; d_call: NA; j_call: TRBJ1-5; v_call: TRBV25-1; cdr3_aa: CASSEERANQPQHF; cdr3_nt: TGTGCCAGCAGTGAAGAAAGGGCGAATCAGCCCCAGCATTTT
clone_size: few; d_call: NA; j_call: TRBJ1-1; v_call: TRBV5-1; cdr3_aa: CASSLVVGSRTEAFF; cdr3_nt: TGCGCCAGCAGCTTGGTGGTGGGAAGTCGAACTGAAGCTTTCTTT
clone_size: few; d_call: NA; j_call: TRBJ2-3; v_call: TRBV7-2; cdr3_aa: CASSLGPQDTQYF; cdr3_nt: TGTGCCAGCAGCTTAGGGCCCCAGGATACGCAGTATTTT
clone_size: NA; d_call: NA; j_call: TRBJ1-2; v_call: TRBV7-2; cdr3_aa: CASSSPGIFTGDYGYTF; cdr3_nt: TGTGCCAGCAGCAGCCCCGGGATTTTCACCGGGGACTATGGCTACACCTTC
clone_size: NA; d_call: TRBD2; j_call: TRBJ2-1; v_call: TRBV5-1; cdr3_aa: CASSLAGGHLGTYNEQFF; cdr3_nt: TGCGCCAGCAGCTTAGCGGGAGGGCACCTCGGGACCTACAATGAGCAGTTCTTC
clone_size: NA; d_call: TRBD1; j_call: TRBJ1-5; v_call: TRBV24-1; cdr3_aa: CATSQIGLRDRGNNQPQHF; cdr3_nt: TGTGCCACCAGCCAGATAGGACTCCGAGACAGGGGTAACAATCAGCCCCAGCATTTT
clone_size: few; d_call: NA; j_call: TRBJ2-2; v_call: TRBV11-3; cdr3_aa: CASSLVSPRTGGELFF; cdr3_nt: TGTGCCAGCAGCTTAGTTTCCCCGCGGACCGGGGGTGAGCTGTTTTTT
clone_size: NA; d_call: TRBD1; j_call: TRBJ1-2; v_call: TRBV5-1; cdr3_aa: CASSTKTGGDYGYTF; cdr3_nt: TGCGCCAGCAGCACGAAGACAGGGGGCGACTATGGCTACACCTTC
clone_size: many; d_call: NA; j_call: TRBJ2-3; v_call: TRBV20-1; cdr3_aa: CSASSRAGGDTQYF; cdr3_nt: TGCAGTGCTAGTTCGCGGGCAGGTGGGGATACGCAGTATTTT
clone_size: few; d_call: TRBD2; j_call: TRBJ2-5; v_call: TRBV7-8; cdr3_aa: CASSFGLAGVQETQYF; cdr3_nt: TGTGCCAGCAGCTTTGGACTAGCGGGAGTACAAGAGACCCAGTACTTC
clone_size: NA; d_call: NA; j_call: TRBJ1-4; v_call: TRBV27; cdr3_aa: CASSSSGTGNEKLFF; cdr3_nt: TGTGCCAGCAGTTCCTCCGGGACGGGGAATGAAAAACTGTTTTTT
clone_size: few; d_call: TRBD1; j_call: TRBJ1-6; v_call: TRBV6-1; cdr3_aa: CASRAGQGNNSPLHF; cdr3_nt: TGTGCCAGCAGAGCGGGACAGGGAAATAATTCACCCCTCCACTTT
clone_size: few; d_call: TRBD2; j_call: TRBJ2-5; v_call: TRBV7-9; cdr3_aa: CASSSGGDSQDF; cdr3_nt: TGTGCCAGCAGCTCGGGGGGGGACTCCCAGGACTTC
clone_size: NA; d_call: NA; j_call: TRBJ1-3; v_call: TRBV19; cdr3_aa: CASSIGGHTIYF; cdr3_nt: TGTGCCAGTAGTATCGGCGGCCACACCATATATTTT
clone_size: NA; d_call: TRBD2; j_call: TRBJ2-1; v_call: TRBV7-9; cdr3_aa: CASSLDTSGRARDEQFF; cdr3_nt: TGTGCCAGCAGCTTAGACACTAGCGGGAGAGCCAGGGATGAGCAGTTCTTC
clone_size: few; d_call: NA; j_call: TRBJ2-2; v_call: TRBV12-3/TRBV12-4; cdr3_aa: CASASLSGVITGELFF; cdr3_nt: TGTGCCAGCGCATCCTTGTCAGGGGTGATCACCGGGGAGCTGTTTTTT
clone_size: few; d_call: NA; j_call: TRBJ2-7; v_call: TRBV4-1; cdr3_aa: CASSQGEYYEQYF; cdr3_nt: TGCGCCAGCAGCCAAGGGGAGTACTACGAGCAGTACTTC
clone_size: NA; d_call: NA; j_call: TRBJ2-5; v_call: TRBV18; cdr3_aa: CASSTNQETQYF; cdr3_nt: TGTGCCAGCTCTACCAACCAAGAGACCCAGTACTTC
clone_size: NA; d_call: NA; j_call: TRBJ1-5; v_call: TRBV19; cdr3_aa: CASKRSNQPQHF; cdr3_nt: TGTGCCAGTAAGCGGAGCAATCAGCCCCAGCATTTT
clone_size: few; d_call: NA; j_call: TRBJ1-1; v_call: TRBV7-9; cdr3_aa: CASISVGDTEAFF; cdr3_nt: TGTGCCAGCATCTCAGTCGGGGACACTGAAGCTTTCTTT
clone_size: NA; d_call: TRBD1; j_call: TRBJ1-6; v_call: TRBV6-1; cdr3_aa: CASTRATGGRPPLHF; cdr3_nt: TGTGCCAGCACAAGGGCAACAGGGGGCAGGCCACCCCTCCACTTT
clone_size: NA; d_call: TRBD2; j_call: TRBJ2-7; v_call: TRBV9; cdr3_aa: CASSPWDYREQYF; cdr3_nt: TGTGCCAGCAGCCCCTGGGACTACCGCGAGCAGTACTTC
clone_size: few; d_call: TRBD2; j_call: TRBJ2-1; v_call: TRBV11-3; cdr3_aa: CASSSRDYRSPYNEQFF; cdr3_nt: TGTGCCAGCAGCTCCCGGGACTATCGATCGCCCTACAATGAGCAGTTCTTC
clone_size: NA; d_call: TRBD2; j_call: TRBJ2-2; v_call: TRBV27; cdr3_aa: CASSLRAGGPYTGELFF; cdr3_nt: TGTGCCAGCAGTTTACGGGCGGGAGGGCCGTACACCGGGGAGCTGTTTTTT
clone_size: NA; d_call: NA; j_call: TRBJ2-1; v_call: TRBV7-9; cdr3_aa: CASSLESHEQFF; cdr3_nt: TGTGCCAGCAGCTTAGAGTCTCATGAGCAGTTCTTC
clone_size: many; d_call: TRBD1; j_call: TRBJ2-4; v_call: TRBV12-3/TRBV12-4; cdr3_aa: CASSPGQGLAKNIQYF; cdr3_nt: TGTGCCAGCAGTCCAGGACAGGGGTTGGCCAAAAACATTCAGTACTTC
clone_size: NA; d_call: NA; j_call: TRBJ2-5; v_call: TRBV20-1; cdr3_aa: CSARDPGVETQYF; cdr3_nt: TGCAGTGCTAGAGATCCTGGGGTAGAGACCCAGTACTTC
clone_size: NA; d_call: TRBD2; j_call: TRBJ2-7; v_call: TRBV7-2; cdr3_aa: CASSLESSGRYEQYF; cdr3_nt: TGTGCCAGCAGCTTAGAATCTAGCGGGAGGTACGAGCAGTACTTC
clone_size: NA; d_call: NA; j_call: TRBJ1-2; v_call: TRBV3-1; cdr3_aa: CASSQGGRNYGYTF; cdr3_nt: TGTGCCAGCAGCCAAGGAGGGCGGAACTATGGCTACACCTTC
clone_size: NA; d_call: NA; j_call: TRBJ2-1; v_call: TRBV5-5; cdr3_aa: CASSLAAADNEQFF; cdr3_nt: TGTGCCAGCAGCTTGGCCGCAGCCGACAATGAGCAGTTCTTC
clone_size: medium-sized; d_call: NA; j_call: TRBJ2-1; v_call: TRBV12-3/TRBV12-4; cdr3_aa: CASSFLWDSGENEQFF; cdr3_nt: TGTGCCAGCAGTTTCCTTTGGGATAGCGGAGAGAATGAGCAGTTCTTC
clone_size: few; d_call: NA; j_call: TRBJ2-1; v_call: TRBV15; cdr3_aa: CATRRGMETGTHNEQFF; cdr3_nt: TGTGCCACCAGGAGAGGCATGGAGACAGGAACACACAATGAGCAGTTCTTC
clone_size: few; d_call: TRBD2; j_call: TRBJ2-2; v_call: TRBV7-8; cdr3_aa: CASSFSGTSGRAGGELFF; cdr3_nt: TGTGCCAGCAGCTTCTCCGGGACTAGCGGGAGGGCCGGCGGGGAGCTGTTTTTT
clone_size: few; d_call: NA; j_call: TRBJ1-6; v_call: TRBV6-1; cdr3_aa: CASSEGSPSRVHF; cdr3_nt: TGTGCCAGCAGTGAAGGGAGCCCGTCGAGGGTCCACTTT
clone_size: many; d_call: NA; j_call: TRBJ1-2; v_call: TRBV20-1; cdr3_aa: CSASRGVGAGDYGYTF; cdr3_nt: TGCAGTGCTAGCCGGGGTGTGGGGGCCGGGGACTATGGCTACACCTTC
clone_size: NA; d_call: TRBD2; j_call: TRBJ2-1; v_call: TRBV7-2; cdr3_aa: CASSLVAGGHNEQFF; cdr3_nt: TGTGCCAGCAGCTTAGTGGCGGGAGGGCACAATGAGCAGTTCTTC
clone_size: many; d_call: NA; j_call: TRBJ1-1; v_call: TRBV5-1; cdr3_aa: CASSLGGTGNTEAFF; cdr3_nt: TGCGCCAGCAGCTTGGGGGGGACGGGGAACACTGAAGCTTTCTTT
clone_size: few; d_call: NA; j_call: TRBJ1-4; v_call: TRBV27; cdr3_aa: CASSLPPQGINEKLFF; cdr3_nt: TGTGCCAGCAGTTTACCCCCACAGGGAATTAATGAAAAACTGTTTTTT